The subject of this entry is one T cell receptor (beta chain). CD8+ and CD4+ T cells taken from blood had their TCR beta sequenced. Negative isolation was used for CD8+ and CD4+ T cells and FACS enrichment for TEMRA cells. This entry is derived from a study of CD8 T cells in Susac syndrome. Germline-derived CDR1 and CDR2 are MDHEN and SYDVKM. This CDR3 spans 16 amino acids. V was clipped by 3 bases and J by 4 bases; unmatched bases: 6. With random hexamers, reverse transcription was performed on roughly 0.5 to 1 ug of RNA. Multiplex immunoSEQ PCR targeted 54 Vbeta and 13 Jbeta TCR beta segments. TCRdb recomputed calls from the immunoSEQ multiplex PCR reads with MiXCR, one row per CDR3 protein. The table shows 400,000 or so distinct CDR3 sequences, with around 85% occurring only once.

The sequence came from a human donor with multiple sclerosis. Sample: CD8+ T cells from PBMCs. The chain links TRBV28 to TRBJ2-7; 13 nucleotides line up with TRBD2. CDR3 bases: TGTGCCAGCAGTTTCACAGGACTAGCGGGAGTTTACGAGCAGTACTTC. Its translation: CASSFTGLAGVYEQYF.